The sample holds one count of the clone carrying this TCR beta chain. As yet, its antigen is unknown. This sample is drawn from a study of cytomegalovirus exposure and HLA in healthy donors. Study findings and constraints: High specificity and sensitivity for cytomegalovirus status were reported for the classifier. The authors later found most CMV-associated TCR beta chains appeared HLA-restricted. Later on, a genetic analysis was performed. It linked a missense variant in DCLRE1C with V- and J-gene trimming of TCR beta.

A multiplex PCR was run with 60 Vbeta primers and 13 Jbeta primers. Some clones are missing from TCRdb's copy, which holds only in-frame ones; the method was immunoSEQ multiplex PCR. The table includes about 140,000 clones, 60% to 85% detected once. This CDR3 is built from 17 residues. Germline assignment: CDR1 SGHVS and CDR2 FNYEAQ. V lost 5 bases, J lost 3 bases, and 13 bases stayed unmatched. This TCR derives from a young man in good health and CMV-seronegative. This rearrangement joins TRBV7-6 to TRBJ2-5, with 9 bases lining up with TRBD2. Sequencing was carried out using PBMCs. The CDR3 here is CASSPLKEVAGEETQYF. The CDR3 DNA sequence: TGTGCCAGCAGCCCCTTGAAGGAGGTAGCGGGGGAAGAGACCCAGTACTTC.